The 14 T cell receptor beta chains listed next were all sequenced from one sample in a study of T cells after yellow fever vaccination. TCRdb re-called the 5' RACE reads through MiXCR, storing one row per CDR3 protein. The sample yields some 340,000 distinct CDR3 sequences, around 10% seen once. Source: CD4+ T cells sorted from PBMCs, taken 45 days after the yellow fever booster vaccination. Receptors were obtained from a man aged 18 to 29 who received the YFV17D yellow fever vaccine.

The table lists this clonotype with a few counts. This chain links TRBV5-1 with TRBJ2-3; TRBD2 agrees at 11 bases. Trimming removed 4 bases from V and 4 bases from J; junction bases left unmatched: 5. The CDR3 is 15 residues long. The V gene's germline CDR1 is SGHRS and CDR2 YFSETQ. The CDR3: CASSQRLAGSDTQYF. In nucleotides, the CDR3 is TGCGCCAGCAGCCAGAGACTAGCGGGGTCAGATACGCAGTATTTT.

This clonotype was picked up a small number of times. The J gene is TRBJ1-1, the V gene TRBV3-1, with TRBD1 matching over 8 bases. Unmatched junction bases numbered 15, after V lost 4 bases and J lost 5 bases. Germline lookup yields CDR1 LGHDT and CDR2 YNNKEL (reference sequence). The CDR3 totals 17 residues. In nucleotides, the CDR3 is TGTGCCAGCAGCCGGCTGGGCCAGGGGGCGCAGAGAACTGAAGCTTTCTTT. Translated, it gives CASSRLGQGAQRTEAFF. Supplemented by reference TRBV3-1 and TRBJ1-1, the full variable domain reads DTAVSQTPKYLVTQMGNDKSIKCEQNLGHDTMYWYKQDSKKFLKIMFSYNNKELIINETVPNRFSPKSPDKAHLNLHINSLELGDSAVYFCASSRLGQGAQRTEAFFGQGTRLTVV.

This chain connects TRBV11-2 to TRBJ2-3, with 12 nucleotides matching TRBD2. From germline, CDR1 is SGHAT and CDR2 FQNNGV. This CDR3 has 18 amino acids. J was trimmed by 2 bases and V by 5 bases; bases with no gene match: 11. As DNA, the CDR3 is TGTGCCAGCAGCCACTACTCACTAGCGGGGGGACTCACAGATACGCAGTATTTT. Residues: CASSHYSLAGGLTDTQYF.

The chain links TRBV19 to TRBJ1-1, with D possibly TRBD1 on 6 matching bases. Germline CDR1 reads LNHDA; CDR2 reads SQIVND (reference sequence). This CDR3 spans 17 amino acids. Trimming took off 10 bases at V and 2 bases at J, with 26 bases between the two ends. Here the CDR3 reads CATPPGLEGGLNTEAFF. The CDR3, as DNA: TGTGCCACCCCTCCGGGGTTGGAAGGGGGTTTAAACACTGAAGCTTTCTTT. Full variable domain (missing parts from reference TRBV19 and TRBJ1-1): DGGITQSPKYLFRKEGQNVTLSCEQNLNHDAMYWYRQDPGQGLRLIYYSQIVNDFQKGDIAEGYSVSREKKESFPLTVTSAQKNPTAFYLCATPPGLEGGLNTEAFFGQGTRLTVV.

The V call is TRBV7-2, the J call TRBJ1-5, with TRBD1 as a possible D gene (5 bases). With 8 bases removed from V and 1 base from J, the gap between germline ends came to 12 bases. This CDR3 is built from 14 residues. Germline V lookup: CDR1 SGHTA, CDR2 FQGNSA. The CDR3 bases are TGTGCCAGCGGCGACTGGGGCAGCAATCAGCCCCAGCATTTT. This translates into CASGDWGSNQPQHF.

V gene TRBV20-1 combines with J gene TRBJ2-3; D may be TRBD1 (5 bases). Looked up from germline, CDR1 is DFQATT and CDR2 is SNEGSKA (reference sequence). V gave up 2 bases and J gave up 1 base, with 10 bases separating them. CDR3 size: 14 residues. CDR3 sequence reads: CSARRQPGTDTQYF. CDR3 sequence (DNA): TGCAGTGCTAGAAGACAGCCGGGCACAGATACGCAGTATTTT.

This chain connects TRBV2 to TRBJ2-3, with 7 positions matching TRBD1. V shed 2 bases and J 4 bases; nucleotides not matched to a gene: 3. In germline, CDR1 is SNHLY, CDR2 FYNNEI. The CDR3 is made up of 14 amino acids. The CDR3 sequence: CASSEIGGADTQYF. The CDR3 region has the DNA TGTGCCAGCAGTGAAATAGGGGGCGCAGATACGCAGTATTTT.

This clonotype has only a few counts. The chain has TRBV7-6 and TRBJ2-5; the D gene is possibly TRBD2 (5 bases). CDR1 and CDR2 (germline): SGHVS, FNYEAQ. V was trimmed by 7 bases and J by 4 bases, leaving 13 bases between them. The CDR3 extends over 13 amino acids. CDR3 residues: CASTSWSGETQYF. CDR3 nucleotide sequence: TGTGCCAGCACTTCGTGGAGCGGAGAGACCCAGTACTTC.

This clonotype was recorded many times. The V and J genes are TRBV10-1 and TRBJ2-1, with 10 bases that match TRBD1. Germline V lookup: CDR1 WNHNN, CDR2 SYGVQD (reference sequence). With 4 bases clipped from V and 7 bases from J, the junction kept 4 bases outside the gene matches. The length of the CDR3 is 14 residues. The DNA of the CDR3 is TGCGCCAGCAGTGGAGGACAGGGGGGGAATGAGCAGTTCTTC. Translating gives CASSGGQGGNEQFF.

The genes are TRBV5-1 and TRBJ1-6; 7 positions agree with TRBD1. CDR1 and CDR2 from the germline V gene are SGHRS and YFSETQ. With 0 bases clipped from V and 1 base from J, the junction kept 4 bases outside the gene matches. The CDR3 runs 17 residues. The CDR3 reads CASSLERGRSYNSPLHF. DNA of the CDR3: TGCGCCAGCAGCTTGGAGAGGGGGCGATCCTATAATTCACCCCTCCACTTT.

This clonotype was counted many times. V gene TRBV10-3 combines with J gene TRBJ2-3; D remains ambiguous. The length of the CDR3 is 17 residues. Looked up from germline, CDR1 is ENHRY and CDR2 is SYGVKD. V was clipped by 5 bases and J by 2 bases, with 20 bases between them. This CDR3 reads CAISNPTGLVATDTQYF. The CDR3, as DNA: TGTGCCATCAGTAACCCCACGGGCTTAGTGGCCACAGATACGCAGTATTTT.

V usage is TRBV18 and J usage is TRBJ1-1; D ambiguous. V shed 3 bases and J shed 2 bases, with 16 bases lying between them. Per germline, CDR1 KGHSH and CDR2 LQKENI. The CDR3 contains 16 residues. The CDR3 DNA reads as TGTGCCAGCTCACCGGGTCACATTAAACTTAACACTGAAGCTTTCTTT. The encoded protein is CASSPGHIKLNTEAFF. The full variable domain, with the rest looked up from reference TRBV18 and TRBJ1-1, is NAGVMQNPRHLVRRRGQEARLRCSPMKGHSHVYWYRQLPEEGLKFMVYLQKENIIDESGMPKERFSAEFPKEGPSILRIQQVVRGDSAAYFCASSPGHIKLNTEAFFGQGTRLTVV.

J is TRBJ1-3 and V is TRBV6-1; the D is unclear. Trimming shortened V by 2 bases and J by 8 bases, and 16 bases separated the two germline ends. This CDR3 contains 15 residues. Germline V gene sequence: CDR1 MNHNS, CDR2 SASEGT. In nucleotides, the CDR3 is TGTGCCAGCAGTGAATATGTGGCTGAAGAATACACCATATATTTT. This gives the protein CASSEYVAEEYTIYF.

This clonotype was seen more than once but under ten times. The chain couples TRBV5-1 to TRBJ2-2; D is uncertain. Trimming removed 7 bases at V and 0 bases at J, with 4 bases between. CDR3 length: 12 amino acids. The V gene's germline CDR1 is SGHRS and CDR2 YFSETQ. In nucleotides, the CDR3 is TGCGCCAGCTATCCGAACACCGGGGAGCTGTTTTTT. Translation gives CASYPNTGELFF.